The subject of this entry is one TCR beta chain. Its cognate antigen is unknown. Some clones are missing from TCRdb's copy, which holds only in-frame ones; the method was immunoSEQ multiplex PCR. The sample has about 100,000 clones, 85% to 90% seen once; the top ten hold roughly 15%. Trimming took 3 bases from V and 0 from J, leaving 6 bases between them. CDR1 SEHNR and CDR2 FQNEAQ come from the germline V gene (reference sequence). CDR3 size: 14 residues. This entry belongs to a study of T cell responses to AZD1222 COVID-19 vaccine. Findings of the study overall: It was only after the peak T cell response that any repertoires were sampled. Once two AZD1222 doses were given, Spike-specific TCR breadth and depth went up. Clonal diversity was possibly underestimated, and the donors were mostly white British, with more females.

The V and J genes are TRBV7-9 and TRBJ1-5; D perhaps matches TRBD1 (5 bases). This sequence was found in an adult in good health. This sample comprised peripheral blood, obtained on day 0 of AZD1222 vaccination. CDR3 DNA: TGTGCCAGCAGCTTCGGGACTAGCAATCAGCCCCAGCATTTT. Translation: CASSFGTSNQPQHF.